The 13 T cell receptor beta chains below come from one sample, sequenced in a study of blood T cell repertoires in COVID-19. Some clones are missing from TCRdb's copy, which holds only in-frame ones; the method was immunoSEQ multiplex PCR. Among roughly 380,000 clones listed, more than 85% were seen once. Source material: PBMCs or T cells enriched from blood (not recorded which). The receptor source for this set is a woman aged 25 to 39 who had recovered from COVID-19.

The gene calls are TRBV15 and TRBJ2-2, with 7 bases matching TRBD1. The CDR3 spans 15 residues. Trimming cost V 8 bases and J 2 bases; bases outside gene matches: 8. CDR1 and CDR2 from the germline V gene are LNHNV and YYDKDF (reference sequence). CDR3 protein: CATQKTGSNTGELFF. The CDR3 DNA sequence: TGTGCCACCCAGAAGACAGGGAGTAACACCGGGGAGCTGTTTTTT.

The rearrangement uses TRBV3-1 (or the pseudogene TRBV3-2) and TRBJ2-3, with 12 bases matching TRBD2. The CDR3 runs to 14 residues. The trim removed 4 bases at V and 8 bases at J, leaving 4 bases unmatched. Germline values: CDR1 LGHDT, CDR2 YNNKEL (reference sequence). The CDR3 coding sequence is TGTGCCAGCAGCCCGCGGACTAGCGGGGCTACGCAGTATTTT. This translates into CASSPRTSGATQYF.

This rearrangement joins TRBV5-1 to TRBJ1-1; no reliable D call. Germline V lookup: CDR1 SGHRS, CDR2 YFSETQ. The V end lost 4 bases, the J end lost 1 base, and 11 bases lay between the germline ends. This CDR3 has 14 amino acids. The CDR3 sequence: CASSPWEGNTEAFF. In DNA form, the CDR3 reads TGCGCCAGCAGCCCGTGGGAGGGGAACACTGAAGCTTTCTTT.

This rearrangement joins TRBV10-3 to TRBJ1-4; tentatively, D is TRBD1 (6 bases). The CDR3 is made up of 14 amino acids. The V end was cut by 0 bases, the J end by 8 bases, with 10 bases between. CDR1 and CDR2 from the germline V gene are ENHRY and SYGVKD. This CDR3 reads CAISESGGEEKLFF. The CDR3 DNA reads as TGTGCCATCAGTGAGTCAGGGGGAGAGGAAAAACTGTTTTTT.

A word on this clone: Other nucleotide sequences from this sample produce the same CDR3. This sequence joins TRBV28 and TRBJ2-5; D is perhaps TRBD2 (6 bases). V was shortened by 2 bases and J by 4 bases, with 11 bases between the two germline ends. Germline CDR1 MDHEN, CDR2 SYDVKM. The CDR3 covers 14 residues. DNA for the CDR3: TGTGCCAGCAGTTTAACCGGGGGTGGAGAGACCCAGTACTTC. Translated: CASSLTGGGETQYF.

The rearrangement uses TRBV15 and TRBJ2-7; 12 nucleotides agree with TRBD2. V trimming: 2 bases; J trimming: 9 bases; junction bases outside the gene matches: 23. Germline V gene sequence: CDR1 LNHNV, CDR2 YYDKDF (reference sequence). The CDR3 sequence is 20 residues long. This CDR3 is CATSRYNTGGRLAGDEGQYF. In nucleotides, the CDR3 is TGTGCCACCAGCAGATACAACACAGGAGGACGACTAGCGGGAGATGAGGGGCAGTACTTC.

The rearrangement uses TRBV7-3 and TRBJ1-6; D is ambiguous. Per germline, CDR1 SGHTA and CDR2 FQGTGA. The CDR3 is 14 amino acids. Trimming took 2 bases from V and 2 from J, leaving 4 bases between them. CDR3 protein: CASSLQAYNSPLHF. The CDR3 coding sequence is TGTGCCAGCAGCTTACAGGCCTATAATTCACCCCTCCACTTT.

Remarks on this clone: The sample contains more than one DNA sequence encoding this CDR3. This rearrangement joins TRBV5-1 to TRBJ2-7; the D gene is possibly TRBD2 (5 bases). The CDR3 has 13 residues. Trimming shortened V by 3 bases and J by 3 bases, and 10 bases separated the two germline ends. Germline values: CDR1 SGHRS, CDR2 YFSETQ. This chain's CDR3 is CASSSGLLYEQYF. The CDR3 DNA follows: TGCGCCAGCAGCTCAGGACTGCTCTACGAGCAGTACTTC.

The chain employs TRBV27 and TRBJ2-1; 8 bases are shared with TRBD2. Germline V gives CDR1 MNHEY, CDR2 SMNVEV (reference sequence). This CDR3 region has 16 residues. The V and J ends lost 5 bases and 4 bases, in that order; junction bases with no gene match: 10. CDR3 sequence: CASSLKRERVYNEQFF. In nucleotides, the CDR3 is TGTGCCAGCAGTCTCAAGCGGGAGAGGGTTTACAATGAGCAGTTCTTC.

V gene TRBV5-6 combines with J gene TRBJ1-2; TRBD1 is a possible D gene (5 bases). The V and J ends lost 4 bases and 4 bases respectively, with 14 bases between them. The CDR3 is 14 amino acids. Per the germline V gene, CDR1 is SGHDT and CDR2 is YYEEEE. DNA for the CDR3: TGTGCCAGCAGCCCGACAGTTTTAAGCTATGGCTACACCTTC. Amino acids: CASSPTVLSYGYTF.

This chain links TRBV18 with TRBJ1-5; D unresolved. Germline V gene data show CDR1 as KGHSH and CDR2 as LQKENI. With 4 bases removed from V and 6 bases from J, the gap between germline ends came to 7 bases. This CDR3 region has 12 residues. The CDR3 loop reads CASSLSGQPQHF. The DNA for the CDR3 is TGTGCCAGCTCACTCTCGGGTCAGCCCCAGCATTTT.

The V call is TRBV19, the J call TRBJ1-2; no firm D call. The CDR3 is 14 amino acids. Germline values: CDR1 LNHDA, CDR2 SQIVND (reference sequence). With 6 bases removed from V and 7 bases from J, the gap between germline ends came to 18 bases. CDR3 protein: CASRGGGQLFGYTF. For the CDR3, the DNA is TGTGCCAGTAGAGGTGGCGGCCAGCTGTTTGGCTACACCTTC.

The chain joins TRBV30 to TRBJ1-2, with D unresolved. The length of the CDR3 is 14 residues. The V and J ends lost 5 bases and 0 bases respectively, with 13 bases between them. Germline CDR1 GTSNPN, CDR2 SVGIG (reference sequence). CDR3 sequence reads: CAWALPGSNYGYTF. CDR3 nucleotides: TGTGCCTGGGCCCTACCGGGATCTAACTATGGCTACACCTTC.